Following are 29 T cell receptor beta chains from one sample sequenced in a study. TCRdb re-derived calls from the RT-PCR reads in MiXCR, one entry per CDR3 protein. The repertoire has about 680,000 distinct CDR3 sequences, approximately 15% of them found once; the top ten carry 3% to 4.5%. The sample was memory CD4+ T cells from blood. The receptor set was obtained from a female donor in good health, serving as a healthy control.

This clonotype was detected only a few times. This sequence joins TRBV4-1 and TRBJ2-7; the D gene is possibly TRBD2 (5 bases). The CDR3 length is 15 residues. Deletions cut 5 bases from V and 6 bases from J, with 20 bases between. Germline V gene data show CDR1 as MGHRA and CDR2 as YSYEKL. CDR3 protein: CASSLERTGFGEQYF. Written as DNA, the CDR3 is TGCGCCAGCAGCTTGGAGCGGACGGGGTTCGGCGAGCAGTACTTC.

The chain is built from TRBV7-2 and TRBJ2-1, with TRBD1 as a possible D gene (6 bases). Germline V CDR1 and CDR2: SGHTA, FQGNSA. This CDR3 is 14 amino acids long. V was shortened by 2 bases and J by 8 bases, with 13 bases between the two germline ends. The DNA for the CDR3 is TGTGCCAGCAGCTTACGACAGGCGGGCTATGAGCAGTTCTTC. Protein: CASSLRQAGYEQFF. Filled out from reference TRBV7-2 and TRBJ2-1, the complete variable domain reads GAGVSQSPSNKVTEKGKDVELRCDPISGHTALYWYRQSLGQGLEFLIYFQGNSAPDKSGLPSDRFSAERTGGSVSTLTIQRTQQEDSAVYLCASSLRQAGYEQFFGPGTRLTVL.

The rearrangement uses TRBV14 and TRBJ2-1; TRBD2 agrees at 9 bases. J gave up 4 bases and V 4 bases, and 8 bases lay outside the gene matches. The CDR3 spans 16 residues. The germline V gene has CDR1 SGHDN and CDR2 FVKESK. In nucleotides, the CDR3 is TGTGCCAGCAGCCCACCCGCTAGCGGGGCATACAATGAGCAGTTCTTC. Translating it yields CASSPPASGAYNEQFF.

Details on this clonotype: Given a much more abundant clone one base away, this may be a read error. This chain connects TRBV6-5 to TRBJ2-7; D gene ambiguous. Germline values: CDR1 MNHEY, CDR2 SVGAGI. This CDR3 comprises 15 residues. CDR3 nucleotides: TGTACCAGCAGTAAGCAGCCAAACTCCCCCTACGAGCAGTACTTC. It translates to CTSSKQPNSPYEQYF.

This clonotype was counted a few times. CDR3 sequence: CASSPFPPGLAVHPVEQFF. The CDR3 region has the DNA TGTGCCAGCAGCCCCTTTCCCCCGGGACTAGCGGTCCATCCTGTGGAGCAGTTCTTC. The V gene is TRBV11-2, the J gene TRBJ2-1; 11 nucleotides agree with TRBD2. Trimming cost V 5 bases and J 10 bases; bases outside gene matches: 22. CDR3 length: 19 amino acids. Germline values: CDR1 SGHAT, CDR2 FQNNGV.

This clonotype was detected a few times. This sequence joins TRBV20-1 and TRBJ1-1; D is unresolved. The germline V gene has CDR1 DFQATT and CDR2 SNEGSKA (reference sequence). CDR3 length equals 12 residues. V shed 6 bases and J shed 6 bases, with 14 bases lying between them. CDR3 DNA sequence: TGCAGTGCGATACTTAACGGGGCTGAAGCTTTCTTT. This translates into CSAILNGAEAFF.

This clonotype has at least ten counts. The J gene is TRBJ2-1, the V gene TRBV10-2; TRBD2 agrees at 8 bases. CDR3 length: 12 amino acids. V dropped 3 bases and J dropped 12; count of bases not matched to a gene: 4. The V gene's germline CDR1 is WSHSY and CDR2 SAAADI. CDR3 nucleotides: TGCGCCAGCAGTGAAGTAGCGGGACGGCAGTTCTTC. Its protein is CASSEVAGRQFF.

The chain carries TRBV12-3 or TRBV12-4 and TRBJ2-2; 7 bases are a match to TRBD1. The CDR3 is 16 residues long. V lost 6 bases, J lost 3 bases, and 10 bases stayed unmatched. The CDR3 spells CASSRLQGRDTGELFF. The CDR3 nucleotides read TGTGCCAGCAGCCGCTTACAGGGGCGAGACACCGGGGAGCTGTTTTTT.

This clonotype has more than one count but fewer than ten. The V and J genes are TRBV5-1 and TRBJ2-5; weak D call: TRBD1 (5 bases). The CDR3 spans 15 residues. Germline V gene data show CDR1 as SGHRS and CDR2 as YFSETQ. The V and J ends lost 3 bases and 5 bases respectively, with 17 bases between them. This chain's CDR3 is CASSSNQGLLETQYF. CDR3 bases: TGCGCCAGCAGCTCGAACCAGGGCCTCCTGGAGACCCAGTACTTC.

The chain carries TRBV9 and TRBJ2-2, with 8 nucleotides matching TRBD2. CDR3 length: 15 residues. The germline V gene encodes CDR1 SGDLS and CDR2 YYNGEE. V lost 1 base and J lost 7; bases outside the gene matches: 6. The DNA of the CDR3 is TGTGCCAGCAGCGTATTTGGGAGCGGGGGCGGGGAGCTGTTTTTT. This gives the protein CASSVFGSGGGELFF.

The sample holds a few counts of this clonotype. The rearrangement links TRBV7-2 to TRBJ1-4; perhaps TRBD1 as D (5 bases). CDR3 length equals 14 residues. Germline V CDR1 and CDR2: SGHTA, FQGNSA. V was clipped by 1 base and J by 8 bases, with 11 bases between them. The CDR3: CASSLGQGEEKLFF. CDR3 coding DNA: TGTGCCAGCAGCTTAGGCCAGGGCGAGGAAAAACTGTTTTTT.

The sample holds a few counts of this clonotype. The rearrangement joins TRBV3-1 to TRBJ1-6, with D perhaps matching TRBD1 (5 bases). Germline lookup yields CDR1 LGHDT and CDR2 YNNKEL (reference sequence). The CDR3 loop spans 14 amino acids. Trimming stripped 5 bases from V and 6 bases from J, with 11 bases between. In DNA, the CDR3 is TGTGCCAGCAGCGAGAACAGGCTTAATTCACCCCTCCACTTT. Protein: CASSENRLNSPLHF.

This clonotype was counted ten times or more. The chain has TRBV20-1 and TRBJ1-2; D possibly corresponds to TRBD1 (6 bases). CDR1 and CDR2 from the germline V gene are DFQATT and SNEGSKA (reference sequence). The CDR3 is 16 residues long. V was cut by 3 bases and J by 4 bases, with 21 bases left in between. CDR3 protein: CSASGMGYGGFYGYTF. As DNA, the CDR3 is TGCAGTGCTAGCGGGATGGGGTACGGGGGCTTCTATGGCTACACCTTC.

The chain links TRBV5-1 to TRBJ2-2; 9 bases line up with TRBD2. The CDR3 has 13 residues. Looked up from germline, CDR1 is SGHRS and CDR2 is YFSETQ. In DNA, the CDR3 is TGCGTTAGCGGGGGCACGAACACCGGGGAGCTGTTTTTT. Protein product: CVSGGTNTGELFF.

There are many counts of this clonotype. The gene calls are TRBV20-1 and TRBJ2-7; a possible D gene is TRBD1 (6 bases). The CDR3 has 12 amino acids. Germline values: CDR1 DFQATT, CDR2 SNEGSKA (reference sequence). The CDR3 region is CGPQGIGYEQYF. CDR3 nucleotides: TGCGGACCGCAGGGGATCGGCTACGAGCAGTACTTC.

This clonotype was counted many times. This sequence joins TRBV29-1 and TRBJ2-5; D possibly corresponds to TRBD2 (6 bases). V was clipped by 5 bases and J by 7 bases, with 20 bases between them. Germline CDR1 reads SQVTM; CDR2 reads ANQGSEA. The CDR3 covers 14 residues. The CDR3 region has the DNA TGCAGCGTTTCCGGGACTGTGACCTTAGGGACCCAGTACTTC. Translated, it gives CSVSGTVTLGTQYF.

This clonotype was recorded a few times. J is TRBJ2-3 and V is TRBV6-5, with D tentatively TRBD1 or TRBD2 (5 bases each). V lost 4 bases, J lost 0 bases, and 11 bases lay in between. Germline CDR1 is MNHEY and CDR2 is SVGAGI. The length of the CDR3 is 15 residues. CDR3 nucleotide sequence: TGTGCCAGCAGTTCGGGACCAGAAAGCACAGATACGCAGTATTTT. Its translation is CASSSGPESTDTQYF.

This chain connects TRBV3-1 to TRBJ2-1; possibly TRBD2 for D (5 bases). Looked up from germline, CDR1 is LGHDT and CDR2 is YNNKEL (reference sequence). Trimming cost V 0 bases and J 7 bases, with 19 bases left between them. This CDR3 has 17 amino acids. The DNA of the CDR3 is TGTGCCAGCAGCCAAGATCGCGGGCGTGACTTTCCTAATGAGCAGTTCTTC. It yields the protein CASSQDRGRDFPNEQFF.

This clonotype has just a few counts. V gene TRBV6-2 or TRBV6-3 combines with J gene TRBJ1-6; D is undetermined. The germline V gene has CDR1 MNHEY and CDR2 SVGEGT. CDR3 length: 14 amino acids. Trimming took 2 bases from V and 7 from J, leaving 9 bases between them. CDR3: CASSYARSNSPLHF. In DNA, the CDR3 is TGTGCCAGCAGTTACGCCAGGAGCAATTCACCCCTCCACTTT.

A single count supports this clonotype. No conserved phenylalanine or tryptophan ends this CDR3, so it is likely a read error. This sequence joins TRBV6-6 and TRBJ1-5; 9 bases map to TRBD1. CDR1 MNHNY and CDR2 SVGAGI come from the germline V gene (reference sequence). Trimming cost V 6 bases and J 4 bases; bases outside gene matches: 4. This CDR3 region has 14 residues. CDR3 sequence reads: CASSPGTGNQPQHS. The DNA of the CDR3 is TGTGCCAGCAGCCCCGGGACAGGGAATCAGCCCCAGCATTCT.

The chain joins TRBV28 to TRBJ2-7; no definite D call. Trimming pared 5 bases from V and 4 bases from J, leaving 9 bases between. Germline V lookup: CDR1 MDHEN, CDR2 SYDVKM. The CDR3 has 12 residues. The CDR3 loop reads CASSPFLYEQYF. The CDR3 nucleotides read TGTGCCAGCAGTCCTTTCCTTTACGAGCAGTACTTC.

For this clonotype: A much larger clone differs by one base, so this may be a read error. The chain couples TRBV12-3 or TRBV12-4 to TRBJ1-2; D uncertain. Trimming left V 4 bases short and J 4 bases short, with 7 bases between. This CDR3 comprises 12 residues. This chain's CDR3 is CASSYETYGYTF. The CDR3 DNA is TGTGCCAGCAGTTACGAAACCTATGGCTACACCTTC.

As to this clonotype: Possible read error: a much larger clone is one base away. The chain employs TRBV7-9 and TRBJ2-3, with D perhaps TRBD1 (5 bases). Trimming removed 5 bases from V and 2 bases from J, with 14 bases in between. The V gene's germline CDR1 is SEHNR and CDR2 FQNEAQ (reference sequence). The CDR3 consists of 15 residues. The CDR3 bases are TGTGCCAGCAGCCGTTGGTCCAGGGCCACAGATACGCAGTATTTT. Translation: CASSRWSRATDTQYF.

This clonotype turned up a few times. The V and J genes are TRBV7-2 and TRBJ1-4, with D unclear. Germline V gene sequence: CDR1 SGHTA, CDR2 FQGNSA. With 4 bases removed from V and 8 bases from J, the gap between germline ends came to 11 bases. The CDR3 covers 13 residues. Here the CDR3 DNA reads TGTGCCAGCAGCTGGCAGTCAAAAGAAAAACTGTTTTTT. It is translated as CASSWQSKEKLFF.

This clonotype has ten or more counts. This rearrangement joins TRBV29-1 to TRBJ2-1, with 15 bases matching TRBD2. This CDR3 has 17 residues. CDR1 and CDR2 (germline): SQVTM, ANQGSEA. J was trimmed by 0 bases and V by 7 bases; bases with no gene match: 7. The CDR3 sequence is CSGGLAGGRSSYNEQFF. The DNA of the CDR3 is TGCAGCGGAGGACTAGCGGGAGGGAGGAGCTCCTACAATGAGCAGTTCTTC.

The sample holds a few counts of this clonotype. The chain uses TRBV7-2 and TRBJ2-3; D may match TRBD1 or TRBD2 (6 bases each). The ends were cut back, 5 bases at V and 0 bases at J, with 39 bases in the middle. From germline, CDR1 is SGHTA and CDR2 FQGNSA. The CDR3 has 24 amino acids. The CDR3 loop is CASSHRVTGWKGAGNTTSTDTQYF. CDR3 DNA: TGTGCCAGCAGCCACCGGGTTACAGGGTGGAAGGGAGCGGGCAATACTACTAGCACAGATACGCAGTATTTT.

The V and J genes are TRBV5-6 and TRBJ1-2; 9 bases match TRBD1. J gave up 6 bases and V 2 bases, and 2 bases lay outside the gene matches. The germline gives CDR1 SGHDT, CDR2 YYEEEE. This CDR3 is built from 13 residues. The chain's CDR3 is CASSFRTGDGYTF. The CDR3, as DNA: TGTGCCAGCAGCTTCAGGACAGGGGATGGCTACACCTTC.

The chain recombines TRBV2 with TRBJ1-2; no reliable D call. Trimming left V 7 bases short and J 7 bases short, with 16 bases between. The germline gives CDR1 SNHLY, CDR2 FYNNEI. This CDR3 comprises 13 residues. CDR3 nucleotides: TGTGCCAGCACGGCCGCGGTACGTCTTGGCTACACCTTC. Amino acid sequence: CASTAAVRLGYTF.

This clonotype showed up just a few times. The chain joins TRBV7-2 to TRBJ2-5; 7 bases fit TRBD2. Trimming cost V 1 base and J 5 bases; bases outside gene matches: 4. Germline V gene data show CDR1 as SGHTA and CDR2 as FQGNSA. The CDR3 is 14 residues long. The CDR3 protein is CASSLVRGVETQYF. CDR3 nucleotide sequence: TGTGCCAGCAGCTTAGTTCGGGGGGTGGAGACCCAGTACTTC.